This TCR beta chain originates from a study of T cells after posttransplantation cyclophosphamide. Notes on the study in general: TRB overlap between skin or GI tissue T cells and blood was limited. Donor-recipient repertoire similarity was low at 1-2 months, rising over year one. Recipient CMV seropositivity and CMV reactivation strongly tracked TRB clonality.

Germline V gene data show CDR1 as SGDLS and CDR2 as YYNGEE. There are 16 residues in the CDR3. V lost 3 bases, J lost 0 bases, and 13 bases lay in between. This related bone marrow graft donor gave peripheral blood on the day of marrow donation. This clone was recorded a few times. Antigen: not known. Sequencing used immunoSEQ multiplex PCR; TCRdb keeps in-frame clones, though not all of them. The sample was found to contain over 25,000 clones, and every one recurs. Sample: PBMCs. The V call is TRBV9, the J call TRBJ1-3, with D perhaps TRBD1 (6 bases). The origin of this receptor is a woman aged 25 to 39 in good health and a related stem cell transplant donor. CDR3 bases: TGTGCCAGCAGCGCGGCGACAGGAGTCTCTGGAAACACCATATATTTT. Translated, it gives CASSAATGVSGNTIYF.